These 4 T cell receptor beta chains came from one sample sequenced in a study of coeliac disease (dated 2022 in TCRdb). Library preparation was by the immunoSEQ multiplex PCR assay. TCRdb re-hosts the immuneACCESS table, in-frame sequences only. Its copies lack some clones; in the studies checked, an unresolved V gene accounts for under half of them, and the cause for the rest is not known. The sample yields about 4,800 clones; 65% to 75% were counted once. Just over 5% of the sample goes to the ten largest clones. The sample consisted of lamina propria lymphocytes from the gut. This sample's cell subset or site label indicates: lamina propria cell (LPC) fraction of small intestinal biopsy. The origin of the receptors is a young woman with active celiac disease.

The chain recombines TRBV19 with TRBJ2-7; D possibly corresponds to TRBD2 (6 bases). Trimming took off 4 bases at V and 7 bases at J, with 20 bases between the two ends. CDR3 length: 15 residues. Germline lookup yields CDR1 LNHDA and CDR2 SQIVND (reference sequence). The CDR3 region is CASSTRLVFQWEQYF. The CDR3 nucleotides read TGTGCCAGTAGTACCCGACTAGTTTTTCAGTGGGAGCAGTACTTC.

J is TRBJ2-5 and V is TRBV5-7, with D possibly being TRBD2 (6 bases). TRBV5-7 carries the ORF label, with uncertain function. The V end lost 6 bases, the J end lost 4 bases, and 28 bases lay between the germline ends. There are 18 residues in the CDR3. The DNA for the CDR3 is TGTGCCAGCACCCTCACGCGCGGGGTTGAGACGTTCGGAGAGACCCAGTACTTC. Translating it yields CASTLTRGVETFGETQYF.

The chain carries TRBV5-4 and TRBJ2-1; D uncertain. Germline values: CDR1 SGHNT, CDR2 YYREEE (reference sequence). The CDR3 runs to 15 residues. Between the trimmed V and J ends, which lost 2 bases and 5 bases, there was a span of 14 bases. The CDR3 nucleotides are TGTGCCAGCAGCTTCGGGTCGGCAACCGACAATGAGCAGTTCTTC. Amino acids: CASSFGSATDNEQFF.

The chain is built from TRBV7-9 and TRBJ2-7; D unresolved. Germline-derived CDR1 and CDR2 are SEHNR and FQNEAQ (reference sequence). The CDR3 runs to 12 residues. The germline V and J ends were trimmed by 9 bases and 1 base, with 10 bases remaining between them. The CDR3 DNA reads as TGTGCCAGTACGCAGGTTTCCTACGAGCAGTACTTC. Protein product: CASTQVSYEQYF.